The source of this TCR beta chain is a study of blood T cell repertoires in COVID-19. Study in general: The origin of the acute and convalescent COVID-19 samples was the United States, Italy and Spain. The cDNA or gDNA used as material had been derived from T cells, B-cell-depleted T cells, or PBMCs.

Methods used by the authors: Estimation of nucleated cell counts relied on the amplification of reference gene primers. Method: immunoSEQ multiplex PCR; TCRdb's copy keeps in-frame clones and lacks some. The DNA gave D and trimming, while V, J and clone size come from that table. The table shows about 180,000 clones, with roughly nine tenths occurring only once. This CDR3 region has 13 residues. With 7 bases clipped from V and 7 bases from J, the junction kept 8 bases outside the gene matches. Germline V gives CDR1 MNHEY, CDR2 SVGAGI. This sequence was found in a woman in her 30s with active or convalescent COVID-19. Sequencing used peripheral blood. The J gene is TRBJ2-5, the V gene TRBV6-5; 8 bases are shared with TRBD1. CDR3: CASTPDRDGTQYF. The CDR3 DNA sequence: TGTGCCAGCACTCCGGACAGGGACGGGACCCAGTACTTC.